This TCR beta chain was identified during a study of blood T cells in healthy people across ages. Together with a sample-barcoded 5' primer, a J-beta primer mix was included in a second PCR lasting about 6 to 11 cycles. TCRdb reanalysed the 5' RACE reads using MiXCR and keeps one entry per CDR3 protein. The sample yields fewer than 900,000 distinct CDR3 sequences, around 49% seen once. This clonotype has more than one count but fewer than ten. Germline values: CDR1 DFQATT, CDR2 SNEGSKA (reference sequence). Trimming pared 8 bases from V and 8 bases from J, leaving 18 bases between. The CDR3 length is 12 residues.

The receptor was isolated from a woman aged 60 to 75 in good health. The sample taken for sequencing was blood. The rearrangement links TRBV20-1 to TRBJ1-2, with D perhaps TRBD1 (5 bases). As DNA, the CDR3 is TGCAGTACAGACCCCGGGGGATGGGGCTACACCTTC. Translation: CSTDPGGWGYTF.